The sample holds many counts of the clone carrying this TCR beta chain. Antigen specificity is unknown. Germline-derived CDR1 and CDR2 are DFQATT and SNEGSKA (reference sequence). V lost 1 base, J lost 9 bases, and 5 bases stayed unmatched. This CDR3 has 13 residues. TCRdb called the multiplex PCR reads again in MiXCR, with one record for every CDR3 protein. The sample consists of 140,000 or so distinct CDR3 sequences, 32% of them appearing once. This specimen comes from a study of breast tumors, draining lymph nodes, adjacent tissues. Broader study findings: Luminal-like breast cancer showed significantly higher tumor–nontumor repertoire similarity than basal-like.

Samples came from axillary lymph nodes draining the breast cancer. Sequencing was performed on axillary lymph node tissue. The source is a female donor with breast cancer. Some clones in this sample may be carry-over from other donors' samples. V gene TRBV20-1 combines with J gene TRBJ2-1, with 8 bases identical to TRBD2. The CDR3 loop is CSARAGGLFEQFF. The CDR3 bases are TGCAGTGCTAGAGCGGGGGGGCTTTTTGAGCAGTTCTTC.